This T cell receptor beta chain emerged from a study of blood T cell repertoires in COVID-19. Study overall: COVID-19 samples, acute and convalescent, were from the United States, Italy and Spain. Sample material is recorded as cDNA or gDNA derived from T cells, B-cell-depleted T cells, or PBMCs.

Source study methods: Estimation of nucleated cell counts was performed using reference gene primer amplification. The table came from immunoSEQ multiplex PCR; TCRdb's copy has only in-frame clones and leaves some out. The V and J calls and clone size were taken over from that table, and D and trimming were inferred from the DNA. The data hold roughly 50,000 clones, with 80% to 90% observed a single time. This CDR3 is built from 17 residues. V lost 5 bases, J lost 3 bases, and 20 bases lay in between. Looked up from germline, CDR1 is SGHVS and CDR2 is FQNEAQ. The origin of this receptor is a woman at least 80 years old with acute or convalescent COVID-19. The V call is TRBV7-8, the J call TRBJ1-5; D might be TRBD1 (6 bases). Sequenced input: peripheral blood. The CDR3 DNA is TGTGCCAGCAGCCTCCAATGGGGGGGCCTATCCAATCAGCCCCAGCATTTT. This translates into CASSLQWGGLSNQPQHF.